The source of this TCR beta chain is a study of blood T cell repertoires in COVID-19. Here immunoSEQ multiplex PCR was the method, and the copy in TCRdb shows in-frame clones only, minus some. The sample includes 150,000 or so clones, approximately 83% seen only once; the top ten take under 9.5%. This clone is judged medium-sized (0.01 to 0.1%). What was sequenced was PBMCs or T cells enriched from blood (not recorded which). The receptor was derived from a man aged 50-59 years who had recovered from COVID-19.

This CDR3 reads CASSWDKSYEQYF. In nucleotides, the CDR3 is TGCGCCAGCAGCTGGGACAAATCCTACGAGCAGTACTTC. The V and J genes are TRBV5-1 and TRBJ2-7; possibly TRBD1 for D (6 bases). V lost 3 bases to trimming and J lost 1 base, with 8 bases between them. CDR3 length: 13 amino acids. Germline CDR1 is SGHRS and CDR2 is YFSETQ.